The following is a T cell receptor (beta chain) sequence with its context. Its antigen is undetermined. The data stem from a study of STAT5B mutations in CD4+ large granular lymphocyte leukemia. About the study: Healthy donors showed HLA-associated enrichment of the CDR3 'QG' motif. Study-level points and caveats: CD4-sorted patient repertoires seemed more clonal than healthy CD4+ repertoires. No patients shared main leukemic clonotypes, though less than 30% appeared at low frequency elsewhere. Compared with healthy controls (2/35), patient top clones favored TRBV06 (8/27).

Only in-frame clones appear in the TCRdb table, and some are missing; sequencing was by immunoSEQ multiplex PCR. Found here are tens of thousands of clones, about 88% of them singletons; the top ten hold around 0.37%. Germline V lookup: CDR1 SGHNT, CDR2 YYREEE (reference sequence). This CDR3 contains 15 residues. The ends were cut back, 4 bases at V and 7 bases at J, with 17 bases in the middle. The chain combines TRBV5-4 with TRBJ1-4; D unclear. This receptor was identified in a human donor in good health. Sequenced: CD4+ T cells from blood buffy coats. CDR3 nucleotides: TGTGCCAGCAGCCTCGGGTCGGGGTCGGGTGAAAAACTGTTTTTT. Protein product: CASSLGSGSGEKLFF.